These T cell receptor beta chains were read from a single sample in a study of shared T cell receptors in the human thymus. Method: immunoSEQ multiplex PCR; TCRdb's copy keeps in-frame clones and lacks some. This repertoire shows over 350,000 clones, 95% found once; its top ten account for approximately 0.02%. The material sequenced was thymocytes. These TCRs come from a human donor. Both conserved end residues are part of each CDR3. The D gene is left open where the match is weak. Expanded clones are given a class, and other clones once, few, many or no size at all.

d_call | j_call | clone_size | v_call | cdr3_aa | cdr3_nt
TRBD2 | TRBJ2-7 | - | TRBV28 | CASSSLGSGVGEQYF | TGTGCCAGCAGTTCCTTGGGGAGCGGGGTGGGGGAGCAGTACTTC
TRBD1 | TRBJ1-2 | - | TRBV7-9 | CASSSSGTGGSCGYTF | TGTGCCAGCAGCTCCTCCGGGACAGGGGGCTCGTGTGGCTACACCTTC
- | TRBJ2-5 | - | TRBV6-4 | CASSLSGVSETQYF | TGTGCCAGCAGCCTAAGTGGGGTTTCAGAGACCCAGTACTTC
- | TRBJ2-7 | - | TRBV28 | CASSLPRGFTFDYEQYF | TGTGCCAGCAGTCTACCCCGGGGGTTCACCTTCGACTACGAGCAGTACTTC
TRBD2 | TRBJ2-5 | - | TRBV28 | CASRHLAGREETQYF | TGTGCCAGCAGGCACTTAGCGGGAAGGGAAGAGACCCAGTACTTC
- | TRBJ2-1 | - | TRBV7-3 | CASSSGDRAEQFF | TGTGCCAGCAGCTCAGGGGATAGGGCTGAGCAGTTCTTC
- | TRBJ1-4 | once | TRBV28 | CASSLPQGGNEKLFF | TGTGCCAGCAGTTTACCCCAAGGAGGTAATGAAAAACTGTTTTTT
- | TRBJ2-1 | - | TRBV2 | CASRGVRYNEQFF | TGTGCCAGCAGGGGAGTTCGGTACAATGAGCAGTTCTTC
TRBD2 | TRBJ2-3 | - | TRBV11-3 | CASSPPRREVTDTQYF | TGTGCCAGCAGCCCGCCGCGGCGGGAGGTGACAGATACGCAGTATTTT
- | TRBJ1-1 | once | TRBV28 | CASSFFSSAVNTEAFF | TGTGCCAGCAGTTTCTTTTCTTCGGCGGTGAACACTGAAGCTTTCTTT
- | TRBJ2-7 | - | TRBV4-1 | CASSQGYPDRVSYEQYF | TGCGCCAGCAGCCAAGGTTACCCGGACAGAGTGTCCTACGAGCAGTACTTC
TRBD1 | TRBJ1-2 | - | TRBV6-5 | CASSYSPRTGGGYTF | TGTGCCAGCAGTTACTCCCCTCGGACAGGTGGAGGCTACACCTTC
- | TRBJ1-1 | - | TRBV19 | CASSIEEEEYYEAFF | TGTGCCAGTAGTATTGAGGAGGAGGAATACTATGAAGCTTTCTTT
TRBD1 | TRBJ1-2 | - | TRBV19 | CASSPPRTGLPANYGYTF | TGTGCCAGTAGTCCCCCCAGGACAGGACTTCCAGCTAACTATGGCTACACCTTC
TRBD2 | TRBJ2-2 | once | TRBV4-1 | CASSPGLAGNTGELFF | TGCGCCAGCAGCCCTGGACTAGCGGGGAACACCGGGGAGCTGTTTTTT
TRBD2 | TRBJ2-7 | - | TRBV10-1 | CASSTLAGPPYEQYF | TGCGCCAGCAGTACACTAGCGGGACCACCTTACGAGCAGTACTTC
- | TRBJ1-1 | - | TRBV19 | CASTLDARGITEAFF | TGTGCCAGTACCCTTGACGCACGGGGCATTACTGAAGCTTTCTTT
- | TRBJ2-7 | - | TRBV30 | CAWSVSGNEQYF | TGTGCCTGGAGTGTAAGTGGAAACGAGCAGTACTTC
- | TRBJ1-3 | - | TRBV11-2 | CASSTYSGSGNTIYF | TGTGCCAGCAGCACTTATTCGGGCTCTGGAAACACCATATATTTT
TRBD1 | TRBJ1-1 | - | TRBV19 | CASSMMGTGDMNTEAFF | TGTGCCAGTAGTATGATGGGGACAGGGGACATGAACACTGAAGCTTTCTTT
- | TRBJ2-7 | - | TRBV28 | CASSLQGISYEQYF | TGTGCCAGCAGTTTGCAGGGGATTTCCTACGAGCAGTACTTC
TRBD2 | TRBJ2-3 | - | TRBV6-4 | CASSNYSGSGTDTQYF | TGTGCCAGCAGTAACTATAGCGGGAGTGGCACAGATACGCAGTATTTT
- | TRBJ1-4 | - | TRBV14 | CANSQDVSRGLEKLFF | TGTGCCAACAGCCAAGATGTCTCCCGAGGGCTTGAAAAACTGTTTTTT
- | TRBJ1-1 | once | TRBV18 | CASSPALDRTCPGDTEAFF | TGTGCCAGCTCACCCGCCCTAGACCGAACCTGTCCGGGGGACACTGAAGCTTTCTTT
TRBD1 | TRBJ2-7 | - | TRBV11-1 | CASSPLLTRTGKNEQYF | TGTGCCAGCAGTCCTTTACTTACCAGGACAGGGAAGAACGAGCAGTACTTC
- | TRBJ2-3 | - | TRBV9 | CASSVGCEVGDTQYF | TGTGCCAGCAGCGTAGGCTGTGAGGTAGGAGATACGCAGTATTTT
TRBD2 | TRBJ2-1 | - | TRBV7-7 | CASSLSTSGKGEQFF | TGTGCCAGCAGCTTATCGACTAGCGGGAAGGGTGAGCAGTTCTTC
- | TRBJ2-5 | once | TRBV27 | CASSNLWKETQYF | TGTGCCAGCAGCAACCTTTGGAAGGAGACCCAGTACTTC
TRBD1 | TRBJ1-2 | - | TRBV5-4 | CASSLIRTGNYGYTF | TGTGCCAGCAGCTTGATCAGGACAGGGAACTATGGCTACACCTTC
TRBD2 | TRBJ2-2 | once | TRBV5-1 | CASSPLAGETNTGELFF | TGCGCCAGCAGCCCACTAGCGGGAGAGACGAACACCGGGGAGCTGTTTTTT
- | TRBJ2-7 | - | TRBV30 | CAWNNLSYEQYF | TGTGCCTGGAACAACCTCTCCTACGAGCAGTACTTC
- | TRBJ2-2 | - | TRBV27 | CASSLLAIGGGRTGELFF | TGTGCCAGCAGTCTACTAGCTATCGGTGGGGGGCGGACCGGGGAGCTGTTTTTT